These 24 T cell receptor beta chains were all obtained from the same sample, sequenced in a study of regulatory T cells in long-lasting Graves disease. The authors built TCR beta libraries using iRepertoire HTBI primers and Arm-PCR of CDR3 regions. TCRdb reanalysed the multiplex PCR reads using MiXCR and keeps one entry per CDR3 protein. The sample shows 400,000 to 450,000 distinct CDR3 sequences, about 16% of them seen only once. The time point here: newly diagnosed GD, antithyroid drugs for less than 3 months. PBMCs provided the RNA from which the TCR library was made. The data were also submitted as part of a second study, on T cells in Graves' hyperthyroidism and ophthalmopathy.

Sequences were derived from peripheral blood mononuclear cells (PBMCs), sampled at new diagnosis, from a patient treated with antithyroid drugs. These receptor sequences come from a woman in her thirties with Graves disease.

The rearrangement links TRBV11-2 to TRBJ2-1; 14 bases are a match to TRBD2. Trimming took 0 bases from V and 3 from J; bases not matched to a gene: 13. Germline V gene sequence: CDR1 SGHAT, CDR2 FQNNGV. There are 21 residues in the CDR3. Here the CDR3 reads CASSLEGTSGSSLIRYNEQFF. CDR3 in DNA: TGTGCCAGCAGCTTAGAAGGGACTAGCGGGAGTTCTTTGATTCGCTACAATGAGCAGTTCTTC.

CDR3 DNA sequence: TGTGCCAGCAGCTCGTCACTAGCGGGAGATTTGGATACGCAGTATTTT. Translation gives CASSSSLAGDLDTQYF. The V gene is TRBV7-9, the J gene TRBJ2-3, with 11 bases aligning to TRBD2. This CDR3 is 16 amino acids long. J was trimmed by 6 bases and V by 4 bases; bases with no gene match: 9. Per germline, CDR1 SEHNR and CDR2 FQNEAQ (reference sequence).

This clonotype was counted a few times. The rearrangement links TRBV11-2 to TRBJ2-1, with a weak D call TRBD1 (5 bases). The V and J ends lost 5 bases and 7 bases respectively, with 15 bases between them. This CDR3 contains 14 residues. Germline V lookup: CDR1 SGHAT, CDR2 FQNNGV. CDR3 sequence: CASSAVLRGNEQFF. The CDR3, as DNA: TGTGCCAGCAGCGCGGTCCTAAGGGGAAATGAGCAGTTCTTC.

This clonotype was observed at least ten times. V is TRBV3-1 and J is TRBJ2-3; D may be TRBD2 (6 bases). CDR3 length: 14 residues. From germline, CDR1 is LGHDT and CDR2 YNNKEL (reference sequence). V lost 8 bases and J lost 6, with 18 bases in between. The CDR3 DNA is TGTGCCAGCGGAAGGAGGGCAGGGCCGGATACGCAGTATTTT. Translation: CASGRRAGPDTQYF.

This clonotype was counted ten times or more. The chain couples TRBV3-1 to TRBJ1-4; maybe TRBD1 (6 bases). Germline CDR1 is LGHDT and CDR2 is YNNKEL (reference sequence). V was clipped by 6 bases and J by 7 bases, with 15 bases between them. CDR3 length: 14 residues. The CDR3 DNA reads as TGTGCCAGCAGGAGCAGGGGATGGAGTGAAAAACTGTTTTTT. It specifies CASRSRGWSEKLFF.

This clonotype was seen many times. The rearrangement uses TRBV20-1 and TRBJ1-1; 7 nucleotides match TRBD1. V shed 5 bases, J shed 1 base, and the junction held 7 bases outside the gene matches. The CDR3 contains 14 residues. Germline CDR1 DFQATT, CDR2 SNEGSKA (reference sequence). This CDR3 is CSAPAGTANTEAFF. The CDR3 DNA sequence: TGCAGTGCTCCTGCCGGGACAGCGAACACTGAAGCTTTCTTT.

V usage is TRBV28 and J usage is TRBJ1-6; no clear D gene. V lost 3 bases to trimming and J lost 7 bases, with 10 bases between them. This CDR3 is 14 amino acids long. Germline V gene lookup returns CDR1 MDHEN and CDR2 SYDVKM. The CDR3, as DNA: TGTGCCAGCAGTTTCCTGGCAAGAAATTCACCCCTCCACTTT. As protein: CASSFLARNSPLHF.

This clonotype was detected many times. The chain couples TRBV3-1 to TRBJ2-5, with 7 bases aligning to TRBD2. The CDR3 sequence is 14 residues long. V lost 1 base, J lost 5 bases, and 4 bases stayed unmatched. CDR1 and CDR2 from the germline V gene are LGHDT and YNNKEL (reference sequence). CDR3 region: CASSQAGGSETQYF. The DNA of the CDR3 is TGTGCCAGCAGCCAAGCGGGCGGGAGTGAGACCCAGTACTTC.

This clonotype was detected many times. The rearrangement uses TRBV2 and TRBJ1-4; TRBD1 is a possible D gene (5 bases). CDR3 length: 15 amino acids. V shed 1 base and J shed 6 bases, with 12 bases lying between them. Germline V gene data show CDR1 as SNHLY and CDR2 as FYNNEI. CDR3 bases: TGTGCCAGCAGTGAAGGGCGGGGGTACGATGAAAAACTGTTTTTT. Protein product: CASSEGRGYDEKLFF.

This clonotype has ten or more counts. The CDR3 loop reads CATSVSGWANTGELFF. Here the CDR3 DNA reads TGTGCCACCAGTGTTAGCGGGTGGGCGAACACCGGGGAGCTGTTTTTT. The rearrangement links TRBV24-1 to TRBJ2-2; 7 nucleotides match TRBD2. CDR1 and CDR2 (germline): KGHDR, SFDVKD. V was pared by 5 bases and J by 0 bases, with 5 bases of the junction left unmatched. The CDR3 is made up of 16 amino acids.

The chain links TRBV29-1 to TRBJ2-1, with 10 bases that match TRBD2. From germline, CDR1 is SQVTM and CDR2 ANQGSEA. J gave up 0 bases and V 1 base, and 6 bases lay outside the gene matches. The CDR3 totals 17 residues. CDR3 loop: CSVEGVSSGSSYNEQFF. The CDR3 DNA reads as TGCAGCGTTGAAGGTGTGTCTAGCGGGAGCTCCTACAATGAGCAGTTCTTC.

This clonotype came up many times. The rearrangement uses TRBV7-2 and TRBJ2-3; 8 nucleotides agree with TRBD1. Germline CDR1 reads SGHTA; CDR2 reads FQGNSA. The CDR3 sequence is 14 residues long. The junction had 3 bases not matched to a gene; V was cut back by 3 bases and J by 4 bases. In DNA form, the CDR3 reads TGTGCCAGCAGCTTTGACAGGGGAGCAGATACGCAGTATTTT. Translation gives CASSFDRGADTQYF.

This clonotype was counted many times. The chain is built from TRBV18 and TRBJ2-5; 9 bases fit TRBD2. Germline CDR1 KGHSH, CDR2 LQKENI. V shed 3 bases, J shed 5 bases, and the junction held 7 bases outside the gene matches. The CDR3 loop spans 15 amino acids. The CDR3: CASSPVAGDPETQYF. CDR3 sequence (DNA): TGTGCCAGCTCACCCGTAGCGGGAGATCCGGAGACCCAGTACTTC.

This clonotype has a count of ten or more. This chain links TRBV10-3 with TRBJ2-7, with unresolved D. V gave up 6 bases and J gave up 3 bases, with 15 bases separating them. Per germline, CDR1 ENHRY and CDR2 SYGVKD. The CDR3 has 14 residues. CDR3: CAIRASGVDYEQYF. CDR3 in DNA: TGTGCCATCAGGGCATCGGGCGTCGACTACGAGCAGTACTTC.

The chain joins TRBV29-1 to TRBJ2-5; D is ambiguous. Germline lookup yields CDR1 SQVTM and CDR2 ANQGSEA. The ends were cut back, 5 bases at V and 3 bases at J, with 13 bases in the middle. CDR3 length: 13 amino acids. CDR3 sequence (DNA): TGCAGCGTTCGATGGGGTGGAGAAGAGACCCAGTACTTC. This encodes CSVRWGGEETQYF.

V is TRBV20-1 and J is TRBJ1-1; D is undetermined. CDR1 and CDR2 from the germline V gene are DFQATT and SNEGSKA (reference sequence). This CDR3 comprises 11 residues. The chain's CDR3 is CCIRLNTEAFF. The CDR3 DNA is TGCTGCATACGGCTGAACACTGAAGCTTTCTTT.

In this sample, this clonotype turned up many times. This chain links TRBV20-1 with TRBJ1-5; no definite D call. From germline, CDR1 is DFQATT and CDR2 SNEGSKA (reference sequence). The CDR3 length is 16 residues. V was shortened by 2 bases and J by 0 bases, with 14 bases between the two germline ends. Here the CDR3 DNA reads TGCAGTGCTAGACACCCTAACCGAGTTAGCAATCAGCCCCAGCATTTT. Its translation is CSARHPNRVSNQPQHF.

This clonotype has a count of ten or more. The chain employs TRBV18 and TRBJ1-6, with D possibly being TRBD1 (6 bases). The V end was cut by 3 bases, the J end by 7 bases, with 10 bases between. The germline gives CDR1 KGHSH, CDR2 LQKENI. The CDR3 is 14 amino acids. Here the CDR3 reads CASSPAGDNSPLHF. In nucleotides, the CDR3 is TGTGCCAGCTCACCTGCAGGGGACAATTCACCCCTCCACTTT.

This clonotype was counted ten times or more. The rearrangement links TRBV30 to TRBJ1-2; the D gene is possibly TRBD1 (5 bases). CDR1 and CDR2 from the germline V gene are GTSNPN and SVGIG (reference sequence). V was trimmed by 4 bases and J by 9 bases, leaving 21 bases between them. This CDR3 contains 14 residues. In DNA, the CDR3 is TGTGCCTGGACCCCCCAGGGCAGGATTCAACGCTACACCTTC. The encoded protein is CAWTPQGRIQRYTF.

In its sample, this clonotype was seen many times. The rearrangement links TRBV10-3 to TRBJ2-7, with 7 bases aligning to TRBD1. Germline CDR1 is ENHRY and CDR2 is SYGVKD. The CDR3 totals 15 residues. J gave up 2 bases and V 4 bases, and 8 bases lay outside the gene matches. CDR3 loop: CAISGGQTRTYEQYF. The CDR3 DNA reads TGTGCCATCAGTGGGGGACAGACGCGGACCTACGAGCAGTACTTC.

V gene TRBV4-1 combines with J gene TRBJ2-1; D not certain. V shed 0 bases and J shed 7 bases, with 13 bases lying between them. The CDR3 is 15 residues long. CDR1 and CDR2 (germline): MGHRA, YSYEKL. The CDR3 here is CASSQEGLPRNEQFF. The CDR3 DNA reads TGCGCCAGCAGCCAAGAAGGGCTCCCCCGAAATGAGCAGTTCTTC.

The rearrangement joins TRBV7-9 to TRBJ2-7; D perhaps matches TRBD2 (6 bases). Germline V gene sequence: CDR1 SEHNR, CDR2 FQNEAQ (reference sequence). The CDR3 consists of 15 residues. The V and J ends lost 0 bases and 5 bases respectively, with 14 bases between them. In nucleotides, the CDR3 is TGTGCCAGCAGCTTAGCGAGGGCAGGCGGGGACGAGCAGTACTTC. This encodes CASSLARAGGDEQYF.

In this sample, this clonotype turned up many times. The rearrangement uses TRBV2 and TRBJ2-5, with a possible D match to TRBD1 (5 bases). The V end was cut by 4 bases, the J end by 5 bases, with 20 bases between. Germline V gene lookup returns CDR1 SNHLY and CDR2 FYNNEI. This CDR3 region has 16 residues. Here the CDR3 DNA reads TGTGCCAGCAGTGTCACACAGGAAGGGGCTTACGAGACCCAGTACTTC. Translated, it gives CASSVTQEGAYETQYF.

This clonotype was picked up many times. The chain joins TRBV6-1 to TRBJ2-7; D is perhaps TRBD2 (6 bases). The CDR3 is made up of 15 amino acids. Trimming removed 8 bases from V and 5 bases from J, with 22 bases in between. Germline-derived CDR1 and CDR2 are MNHNS and SASEGT. CDR3 DNA: TGTGCCAGCCCGCCGGGACTTCTCTTGTTGCACGAGCAGTACTTC. This codes for CASPPGLLLLHEQYF.